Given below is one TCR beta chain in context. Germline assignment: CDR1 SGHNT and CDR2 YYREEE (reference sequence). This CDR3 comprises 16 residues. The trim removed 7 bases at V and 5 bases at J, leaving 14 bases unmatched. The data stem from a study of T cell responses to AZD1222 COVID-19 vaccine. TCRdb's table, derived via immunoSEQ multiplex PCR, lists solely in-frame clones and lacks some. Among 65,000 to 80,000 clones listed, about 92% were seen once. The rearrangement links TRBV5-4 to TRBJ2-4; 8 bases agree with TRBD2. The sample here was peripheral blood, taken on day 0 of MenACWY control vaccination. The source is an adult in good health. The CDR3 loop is CASAKGGLAGQNIQYF. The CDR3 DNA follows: TGTGCCAGCGCAAAGGGGGGCTTAGCGGGACAAAACATTCAGTACTTC.